The 24 T cell receptor beta chains below all came from one sample that was sequenced in a study of blood T cell repertoires in COVID-19. The table came from immunoSEQ multiplex PCR; TCRdb's copy has only in-frame clones and leaves some out. Among about 440,000 clones listed, 90% were seen once. The specimen sequenced was PBMCs or T cells enriched from blood (not recorded which). The receptors derive from a man between 18 and 29 years old who had recovered from COVID-19.

The chain carries TRBV4-1 and TRBJ2-7; TRBD1 is a possible D gene (5 bases). V was cut by 1 base and J by 5 bases, with 15 bases left in between. The CDR3 runs to 15 residues. Germline V gives CDR1 MGHRA, CDR2 YSYEKL. The CDR3 protein is CASSQAPQGSNEQYF. In nucleotides, the CDR3 is TGCGCCAGCAGCCAAGCCCCCCAGGGATCTAACGAGCAGTACTTC.

V usage is TRBV2 and J usage is TRBJ2-5; 13 bases align to TRBD2. V shed 6 bases and J 4 bases; nucleotides not matched to a gene: 5. The CDR3 totals 15 residues. Germline values: CDR1 SNHLY, CDR2 FYNNEI. The CDR3 DNA is TGTGCCAGCAGCGGACTAGCGGGAGTAGTAGAGACCCAGTACTTC. This translates into CASSGLAGVVETQYF.

This clone was counted once. This sample also contains other DNA sequences that code for the same CDR3. This chain links TRBV5-1 with TRBJ1-1; possibly TRBD1 for D (6 bases). CDR3 length equals 14 residues. Germline lookup yields CDR1 SGHRS and CDR2 YFSETQ. V was pared by 4 bases and J by 2 bases, with 12 bases between. Here the CDR3 DNA reads TGCGCCAGCAGCCTTCGGACAGCAAACACTGAAGCTTTCTTT. The encoded protein is CASSLRTANTEAFF.

The chain employs TRBV27 and TRBJ1-3; unclear D gene. The germline V and J ends were trimmed by 5 bases and 4 bases, with 12 bases remaining between them. CDR1 is MNHEY, CDR2 SMNVEV, per germline (reference sequence). The CDR3 covers 14 residues. This CDR3 reads CASSRTRAGNTIYF. CDR3 in DNA: TGTGCCAGCAGTCGTACGAGGGCGGGAAACACCATATATTTT.

The sample holds one count of this clone. The V gene is TRBV5-4, the J gene TRBJ2-3; 9 positions agree with TRBD2. The CDR3 has 15 amino acids. V trimming: 4 bases; J trimming: 4 bases; junction bases outside the gene matches: 7. CDR1 is SGHNT, CDR2 YYREEE, per germline (reference sequence). This CDR3 reads CASSLLTSGSDTQYF. CDR3 sequence (DNA): TGTGCCAGCAGCCTCCTTACTAGCGGGTCAGATACGCAGTATTTT.

The CDR3 DNA sequence: TGTGCCAGCAATGGAGGCAGGGGAACAGAGACCCAGTACTTC. Translated: CASNGGRGTETQYF. The genes are TRBV2 and TRBJ2-5, with D maybe TRBD1 (6 bases). This CDR3 region has 14 residues. With 7 bases removed from V and 4 bases from J, the gap between germline ends came to 16 bases. Germline-derived CDR1 and CDR2 are SNHLY and FYNNEI.

The V call is TRBV18, the J call TRBJ2-7, with 13 bases that match TRBD2. Per germline, CDR1 KGHSH and CDR2 LQKENI. This CDR3 has 15 amino acids. V trimming: 3 bases; J trimming: 4 bases; junction bases outside the gene matches: 3. The CDR3: CASSPELAGGYEQYF. The CDR3 DNA reads as TGTGCCAGCTCACCCGAACTAGCGGGAGGGTACGAGCAGTACTTC.

This chain links TRBV3-1 (or the pseudogene TRBV3-2) with TRBJ2-7; perhaps TRBD1 as D (5 bases). The V gene's germline CDR1 is LGHDT and CDR2 YNNKEL (reference sequence). Trimming took off 2 bases at V and 0 bases at J, with 14 bases between the two ends. The CDR3 runs to 16 residues. CDR3 sequence: CASSQYQAGSSYEQYF. The CDR3 DNA is TGTGCCAGCAGCCAATACCAAGCAGGGTCCTCCTACGAGCAGTACTTC.

CDR3 coding DNA: TGTGCCAGCAGCCCCGGGGGAGCGGGAGGGCCGGGGGAGACCCAGTACTTC. Protein: CASSPGGAGGPGETQYF. The chain has TRBV5-4 and TRBJ2-5; 10 bases are shared with TRBD2. With V trimmed by 4 bases and J by 5 bases, 14 bases remained unmatched. Germline CDR1 reads SGHNT; CDR2 reads YYREEE (reference sequence). This CDR3 is built from 17 residues.

The rearrangement joins TRBV6-1 to TRBJ2-7; possible D gene TRBD1, 5 bases. Germline assignment: CDR1 MNHNS and CDR2 SASEGT. With 1 base removed from V and 4 bases from J, the gap between germline ends came to 17 bases. The length of the CDR3 is 16 residues. CDR3 nucleotide sequence: TGTGCCAGCAGTGAAGGGCCCCCAGGGCACACGTACGAGCAGTACTTC. It encodes CASSEGPPGHTYEQYF.

V and J are TRBV7-9 and TRBJ1-6; D perhaps matches TRBD1 (6 bases). Germline CDR1 and CDR2: SEHNR and FQNEAQ (reference sequence). The V end lost 0 bases, the J end lost 10 bases, and 10 bases lay between the germline ends. This CDR3 has 14 residues. CDR3 coding DNA: TGTGCCAGCAGCTTAGCACAGGGCGGCTCACCCCTCCACTTT. It encodes CASSLAQGGSPLHF.

V and J are TRBV2 and TRBJ2-7; TRBD1 is a possible D gene (5 bases). Per the germline V gene, CDR1 is SNHLY and CDR2 is FYNNEI. The CDR3 spans 14 residues. Trimming took 6 bases from V and 5 from J, leaving 17 bases between them. The CDR3 coding sequence is TGTGCCAGCAGCCAGCTTAGACAGCTCAACGAGCAGTACTTC. Translated: CASSQLRQLNEQYF.

V usage is TRBV7-8 and J usage is TRBJ2-1; TRBD1 aligns across 8 bases. The ends lost 3 bases at V and 0 bases at J; junction bases unmatched: 4. The germline gives CDR1 SGHVS, CDR2 FQNEAQ. The CDR3 has 16 residues. The CDR3 DNA is TGTGCCAGCAGCTTGATGACAGGGGTCTCCTACAATGAGCAGTTCTTC. This encodes CASSLMTGVSYNEQFF.

The rearrangement uses TRBV4-1 and TRBJ2-7; 8 positions agree with TRBD2. Germline CDR1 is MGHRA and CDR2 is YSYEKL. The J segment lost 7 bases and the V segment lost 1 base, leaving 3 bases of the junction unmatched. This CDR3 has 13 amino acids. The chain's CDR3 is CASSQVTSGEQYF. As DNA, the CDR3 is TGCGCCAGCAGCCAAGTTACTAGCGGTGAGCAGTACTTC.

This chain links TRBV14 with TRBJ1-2, with a possible D match to TRBD1 (5 bases). V was clipped by 8 bases and J by 8 bases, with 18 bases between them. Germline loops: CDR1 SGHDN, CDR2 FVKESK. The CDR3 has 13 amino acids. CDR3 DNA: TGTGCCAGCCGGGGGACGTGGTACGGAGGCTACACCTTC. Its translation is CASRGTWYGGYTF.

V and J are TRBV29-1 and TRBJ1-2, with D tentatively TRBD1 (5 bases). The V gene lost 3 bases and the J gene lost 3 bases, with 14 bases spanning the gap. This CDR3 spans 14 amino acids. CDR1 and CDR2 (germline): SQVTM, ANQGSEA. CDR3 DNA sequence: TGCAGCGTTGATGGGGGGGTATTGTACTATGGCTACACCTTC. This encodes CSVDGGVLYYGYTF.

The chain has TRBV6-5 and TRBJ1-1, with 7 positions matching TRBD1. Trimming at V came to 2 bases and at J to 4 bases, leaving 4 bases not matched to a gene. The CDR3 length is 14 residues. Germline loops: CDR1 MNHEY, CDR2 SVGAGI. The CDR3 nucleotides read TGTGCCAGCAGTTACGGTGACAGGGCCACTGAAGCTTTCTTT. Residues: CASSYGDRATEAFF.

The chain links TRBV24-1 to TRBJ1-5, with TRBD1 matching 9 bases. J gave up 2 bases and V 2 bases, and 3 bases lay outside the gene matches. Per germline, CDR1 KGHDR and CDR2 SFDVKD. The CDR3 length is 16 residues. The CDR3 region has the DNA TGTGCCACCAGTGATTCAAGGACAGGGGGCAATCAGCCCCAGCATTTT. Protein product: CATSDSRTGGNQPQHF.

The rearrangement uses TRBV24-1 and TRBJ1-2; 7 nucleotides line up with TRBD1. This CDR3 has 13 residues. V dropped 3 bases and J dropped 6; count of bases not matched to a gene: 3. The germline gives CDR1 KGHDR, CDR2 SFDVKD. The CDR3 coding sequence is TGTGCCACCAGTGATAGACAGGGAAATGGCTACACCTTC. Its protein product is CATSDRQGNGYTF.

DNA of the CDR3: TGTGCCAGTACATATAATCGGGGACTTAAATTGAACACTGAAGCTTTCTTT. Its protein is CASTYNRGLKLNTEAFF. The chain couples TRBV19 to TRBJ1-1; possible D gene TRBD1, 5 bases. The CDR3 runs 17 residues. Between the trimmed V and J ends, which lost 7 bases and 0 bases, there was a span of 21 bases. Germline values: CDR1 LNHDA, CDR2 SQIVND (reference sequence).

This chain joins TRBV19 and TRBJ1-2; D is unresolved. Germline CDR1 reads LNHDA; CDR2 reads SQIVND (reference sequence). The V end was cut by 2 bases, the J end by 4 bases, with 14 bases between. The length of the CDR3 is 15 residues. The CDR3 DNA reads TGTGCCAGTAGTATACTCCTTGCGGGCCCCTATGGCTACACCTTC. This codes for CASSILLAGPYGYTF.

The V gene is TRBV5-4, the J gene TRBJ1-4; D possibly corresponds to TRBD1 (6 bases). This CDR3 has 15 amino acids. Trimming removed 0 bases at V and 4 bases at J, with 10 bases between. CDR1 SGHNT and CDR2 YYREEE come from the germline V gene (reference sequence). The CDR3 is CASSLAGAGNEKLFF. The CDR3 DNA sequence: TGTGCCAGCAGCTTGGCAGGGGCCGGTAATGAAAAACTGTTTTTT.

The rearrangement joins TRBV11-2 to TRBJ1-2; TRBD1 matches 7 bases. Germline CDR1 SGHAT, CDR2 FQNNGV. The CDR3 covers 15 residues. V was pared by 7 bases and J by 7 bases, with 15 bases of the junction left unmatched. The CDR3 nucleotides are TGTGCCAGCACCTCTGCGGGCAGGGGGTCGGTTGGCTACACCTTC. It is translated as CASTSAGRGSVGYTF.

J is TRBJ1-6 and V is TRBV7-2; 8 bases fit TRBD1. The CDR3 is 15 residues long. V shed 2 bases and J 6 bases; nucleotides not matched to a gene: 3. Germline CDR1 is SGHTA and CDR2 is FQGNSA. Here the CDR3 DNA reads TGTGCCAGCAGCTTACAGGGGGCTGCTAATTCACCCCTCCACTTT. This codes for CASSLQGAANSPLHF.